The entry below describes one T cell receptor beta chain. The data originate from a study of blood T cell repertoires in COVID-19. At the level of the study: Specimens from acute and convalescent COVID-19 originated in the United States, Italy and Spain.

This CDR3 spans 14 amino acids. Trimming took off 6 bases at V and 3 bases at J, with 13 bases between the two ends. The germline V gene has CDR1 SNHLY and CDR2 FYNNEI. Original processing notes: How many nucleated cells were present was estimated from reference gene primer amplification. TCRdb's table, derived via immunoSEQ multiplex PCR, lists solely in-frame clones and lacks some. The V and J calls and the clone size are those of that table, but D and trimming were determined from the DNA. The repertoire has fewer than 85,000 clones, roughly nine tenths of them found once; the top ten carry about 9%.

Sequencing input: peripheral blood. The chain carries TRBV2 and TRBJ2-3; D is uncertain. The receptor was derived from a human donor in a cohort sampled during active COVID-19. Here the CDR3 DNA reads TGTGCCAGCAGCCTCCTTCCCAGGACAGATACGCAGTATTTT. Residues: CASSLLPRTDTQYF.